The 17 T cell receptor beta chains in this list originate from one sample, sequenced in a study of cytomegalovirus exposure and HLA in healthy donors. In the PCR, 60 Vbeta and 13 Jbeta primers were used. Clones were read by immunoSEQ multiplex PCR, and TCRdb kept only the in-frame ones, dropping some. The sample includes 70,000 or so clones, roughly 85% of them seen just once. The sample consisted of PBMCs. The receptors shown here come from a woman aged 25 to 45 in good health and CMV-seronegative.

The rearrangement uses TRBV10-1 and TRBJ2-7; weak D call: TRBD2 (5 bases). CDR3 length: 15 residues. Germline values: CDR1 WNHNN, CDR2 SYGVQD (reference sequence). V was clipped by 0 bases and J by 0 bases, with 9 bases between them. CDR3: CASSESPGSSYEQYF. In nucleotides, the CDR3 is TGCGCCAGCAGTGAGTCGCCTGGGAGCTCCTACGAGCAGTACTTC.

CDR3 in DNA: TGCGCCAGCAGCTACGGGTCTCCACCGGGGAATGAGCAGTTCTTC. Residues: CASSYGSPPGNEQFF. The rearrangement uses TRBV5-1 and TRBJ2-1; D may be TRBD2 (5 bases). Deletions cut 3 bases from V and 7 bases from J, with 17 bases between. This CDR3 spans 15 amino acids. The germline CDR1 and CDR2 sequences are SGHRS and YFSETQ.

This clone has a single count. The chain has TRBV6-5 and TRBJ1-1; possible D gene TRBD1, 5 bases. The CDR3 contains 12 residues. Germline CDR1 MNHEY, CDR2 SVGAGI. Trimming shortened V by 5 bases and J by 8 bases, and 12 bases separated the two germline ends. CDR3 nucleotides: TGTGCCAGCAGTAGGCAGGGTGGGGAAGCTTTCTTT. Amino acid sequence: CASSRQGGEAFF.

This clone was found a few times. Other nucleotide sequences in the sample specify the same CDR3. The chain employs TRBV18 and TRBJ2-1; 15 bases are shared with TRBD2. Per the germline V gene, CDR1 is KGHSH and CDR2 is LQKENI. The CDR3 runs to 16 residues. J lost 7 bases, V lost 3 bases, and 4 bases had no gene match. CDR3: CASSPGLAGGSNEQFF. As DNA, the CDR3 is TGTGCCAGCTCACCGGGACTAGCGGGAGGTTCTAATGAGCAGTTCTTC.

This rearrangement joins TRBV28 to TRBJ2-2; a possible D gene is TRBD1 (6 bases). V lost 6 bases, J lost 1 base, and 12 bases lay in between. This CDR3 comprises 15 residues. The germline gives CDR1 MDHEN, CDR2 SYDVKM. DNA for the CDR3: TGTGCCAGCAGCTCAGGGACACTGAACACCGGGGAGCTGTTTTTT. Amino acids: CASSSGTLNTGELFF. Using reference TRBV28 and TRBJ2-2 for the parts outside the CDR3, the full variable domain is DVKVTQSSRYLVKRTGEKVFLECVQDMDHENMFWYRQDPGLGLRLIYFSYDVKMKEKGDIPEGYSVSREKKERFSLILESASTNQTSMYLCASSSGTLNTGELFFGEGSRLTVL.

The chain carries TRBV30 and TRBJ2-7; the match to TRBD1 covers 9 bases. Germline lookup yields CDR1 GTSNPN and CDR2 SVGIG (reference sequence). The CDR3 extends over 14 amino acids. V was pared by 2 bases and J by 5 bases, with 7 bases of the junction left unmatched. The CDR3 nucleotides read TGTGCCTGGAGTTTACAGGGGGCGCGTAACGAGCAGTACTTC. This sequence encodes CAWSLQGARNEQYF.

The rearrangement uses TRBV7-9 and TRBJ2-5; TRBD2 might be the D (5 bases). This CDR3 has 15 residues. V dropped 0 bases and J dropped 2 bases, with 10 bases sitting between them. CDR1 and CDR2 from the germline V gene are SEHNR and FQNEAQ (reference sequence). The CDR3 loop reads CASSLARAGQETQYF. In nucleotides, the CDR3 is TGTGCCAGCAGCTTAGCGCGGGCTGGACAAGAGACCCAGTACTTC.

V and J are TRBV2 and TRBJ1-1, with 11 bases lining up with TRBD1. Looked up from germline, CDR1 is SNHLY and CDR2 is FYNNEI. This CDR3 has 13 amino acids. With V trimmed by 7 bases and J by 5 bases, 3 bases remained unmatched. The CDR3: CASKGQGGTEAFF. CDR3 nucleotide sequence: TGTGCCAGCAAGGGACAGGGGGGGACTGAAGCTTTCTTT.

This chain uses TRBV7-2 with TRBJ2-4; TRBD1 is a possible D gene (7 bases). Germline CDR1 and CDR2: SGHTA and FQGNSA. CDR3 length: 12 residues. Trimming pared 8 bases from V and 7 bases from J, leaving 12 bases between. The CDR3: CASGPGGNIQYF. The DNA for the CDR3 is TGTGCCAGCGGGCCAGGGGGGAACATTCAGTACTTC.

This sequence joins TRBV5-1 and TRBJ2-1; 8 nucleotides agree with TRBD2. Germline CDR1 and CDR2: SGHRS and YFSETQ. The CDR3 consists of 15 residues. Losses at the gene ends were 0 bases for V and 7 bases for J; bases not matched to a gene: 6. The CDR3, as DNA: TGCGCCAGCAGCTTGGTAGCGGGAAGTGAAAATGAGCAGTTCTTC. Translation: CASSLVAGSENEQFF.

Note on this clone: The germline gene is not matched at one end of the junction; a read error may be the cause. V and J are TRBV6-1 and TRBJ2-1; maybe TRBD2 (5 bases). The CDR3 runs 11 residues. Germline values: CDR1 MNHNS, CDR2 SASEGT. Written as DNA, the CDR3 is TGTGCCAACAGTGAAGGCGGGCGAGAGGTCTTC. Its translation is CANSEGGREVF.

The chain joins TRBV6-1 to TRBJ1-2; 9 bases agree with TRBD1. The CDR3 runs to 15 residues. The junction had 13 bases not matched to a gene; V was cut back by 7 bases and J by 7 bases. Germline assignment: CDR1 MNHNS and CDR2 SASEGT. CDR3 nucleotides: TGTGCCAGCAAACGGGGACAGGGTGGGTTCTCTGGCTACACCTTC. This encodes CASKRGQGGFSGYTF.

This clone has only one observation. The chain joins TRBV14 to TRBJ2-7; the match to TRBD2 covers 7 bases. This CDR3 has 14 amino acids. Unmatched junction bases numbered 2, after V lost 1 base and J lost 2 bases. Germline assignment: CDR1 SGHDN and CDR2 FVKESK. DNA of the CDR3: TGTGCCAGCAGCCAAGGGACTAGTCCCTACGAGCAGTACTTC. Protein product: CASSQGTSPYEQYF.

This rearrangement joins TRBV15 to TRBJ1-4; TRBD1 might be the D (5 bases). V was trimmed by 1 base and J by 8 bases, leaving 14 bases between them. The CDR3 contains 15 residues. The V gene's germline CDR1 is LNHNV and CDR2 YYDKDF (reference sequence). The DNA for the CDR3 is TGTGCCACCAGCAGAGCAGCCGTTGGGGGGGAAAAACTGTTTTTT. Translation gives CATSRAAVGGEKLFF.

The chain joins TRBV4-1 to TRBJ2-7; D unresolved. CDR1 and CDR2 (germline): MGHRA, YSYEKL. The CDR3 is 15 amino acids. Trimming removed 4 bases at V and 5 bases at J, with 18 bases between. CDR3 DNA sequence: TGCGCCAGCAGCCTTAGCCTAGGCATAGGTAACGAGCAGTACTTC. It encodes CASSLSLGIGNEQYF.

The CDR3 loop reads CASSFEETVTDTQYF. Here the CDR3 DNA reads TGCGCCAGCAGCTTTGAAGAGACTGTTACAGATACGCAGTATTTT. J is TRBJ2-3 and V is TRBV5-1; D remains unclear. Germline loops: CDR1 SGHRS, CDR2 YFSETQ. The CDR3 totals 15 residues. V was clipped by 2 bases and J by 3 bases, with 13 bases between them.

V gene TRBV28 combines with J gene TRBJ2-7; perhaps TRBD1 as D (5 bases). The CDR3 runs to 12 residues. Germline V CDR1 and CDR2: MDHEN, SYDVKM. Deletions cut 2 bases from V and 6 bases from J, with 8 bases between. The CDR3 region is CASSLQGIEQYF. The DNA for the CDR3 is TGTGCCAGCAGTTTACAGGGAATCGAGCAGTACTTC. The variable domain in full, with the rest retrieved from reference TRBV28 and TRBJ2-7, is DVKVTQSSRYLVKRTGEKVFLECVQDMDHENMFWYRQDPGLGLRLIYFSYDVKMKEKGDIPEGYSVSREKKERFSLILESASTNQTSMYLCASSLQGIEQYFGPGTRLTVT.